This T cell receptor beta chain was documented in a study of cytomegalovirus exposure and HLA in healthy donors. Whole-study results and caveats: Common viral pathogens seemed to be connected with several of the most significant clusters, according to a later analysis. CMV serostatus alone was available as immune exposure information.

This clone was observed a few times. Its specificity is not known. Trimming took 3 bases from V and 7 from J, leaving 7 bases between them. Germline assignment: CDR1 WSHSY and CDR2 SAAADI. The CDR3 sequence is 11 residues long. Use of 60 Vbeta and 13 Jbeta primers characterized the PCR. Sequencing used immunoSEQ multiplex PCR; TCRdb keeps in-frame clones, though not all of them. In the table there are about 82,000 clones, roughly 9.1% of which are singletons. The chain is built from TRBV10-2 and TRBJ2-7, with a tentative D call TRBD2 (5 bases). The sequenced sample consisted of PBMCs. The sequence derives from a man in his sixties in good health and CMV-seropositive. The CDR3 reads CASSDAGEQYV. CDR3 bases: TGCGCCAGCAGTGACGCGGGTGAGCAGTACGTC.